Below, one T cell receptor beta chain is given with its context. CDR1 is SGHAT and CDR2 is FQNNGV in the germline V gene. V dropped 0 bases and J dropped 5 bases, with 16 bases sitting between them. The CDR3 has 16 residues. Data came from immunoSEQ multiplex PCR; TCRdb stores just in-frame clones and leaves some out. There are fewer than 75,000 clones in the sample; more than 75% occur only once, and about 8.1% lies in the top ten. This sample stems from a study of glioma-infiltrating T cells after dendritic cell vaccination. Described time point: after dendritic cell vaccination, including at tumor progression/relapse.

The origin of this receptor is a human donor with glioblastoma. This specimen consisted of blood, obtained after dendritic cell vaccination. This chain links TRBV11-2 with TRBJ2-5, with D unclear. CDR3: CASSLELGPTGETQYF. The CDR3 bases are TGTGCCAGCAGCTTAGAGCTAGGCCCGACCGGGGAGACCCAGTACTTC.